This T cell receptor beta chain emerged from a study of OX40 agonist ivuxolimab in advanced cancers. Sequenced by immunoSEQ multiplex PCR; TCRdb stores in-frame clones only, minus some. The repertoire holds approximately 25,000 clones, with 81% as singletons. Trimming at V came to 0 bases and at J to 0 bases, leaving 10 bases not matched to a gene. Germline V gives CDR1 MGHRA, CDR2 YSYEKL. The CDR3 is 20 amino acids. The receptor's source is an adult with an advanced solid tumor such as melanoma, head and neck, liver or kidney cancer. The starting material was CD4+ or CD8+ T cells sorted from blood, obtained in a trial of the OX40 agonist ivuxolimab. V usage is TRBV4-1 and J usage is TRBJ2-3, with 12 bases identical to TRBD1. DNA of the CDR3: TGCGCCAGCAGCCAAGACGAGGGGACAGGGGGCTTCTCTAGCACAGATACGCAGTATTTT. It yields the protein CASSQDEGTGGFSSTDTQYF.